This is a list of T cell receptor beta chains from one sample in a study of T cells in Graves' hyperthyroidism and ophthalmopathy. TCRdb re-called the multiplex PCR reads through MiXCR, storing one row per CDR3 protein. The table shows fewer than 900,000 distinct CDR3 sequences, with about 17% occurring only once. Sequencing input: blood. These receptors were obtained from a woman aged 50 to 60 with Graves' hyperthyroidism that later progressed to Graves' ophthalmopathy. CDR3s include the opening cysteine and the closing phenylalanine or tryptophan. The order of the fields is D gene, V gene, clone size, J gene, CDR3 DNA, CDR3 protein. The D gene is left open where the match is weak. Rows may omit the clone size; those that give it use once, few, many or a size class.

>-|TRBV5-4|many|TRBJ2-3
TGTGCCAGCAGCCCGGGTCCATCTGGCACAGATACGCAGTATTTT
CASSPGPSGTDTQYF
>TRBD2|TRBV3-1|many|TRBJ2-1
TGTGCCAGCAGTCGCTGGACTAGCGGCTCCTACAATGAGCAGTTCTTC
CASSRWTSGSYNEQFF
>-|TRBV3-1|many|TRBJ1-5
TGTGCCAGCAGCCAAGGGCTAGTTCCAGCCGGTCAGCCCCAGCATTTT
CASSQGLVPAGQPQHF
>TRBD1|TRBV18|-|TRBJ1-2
TGTGCCAGCTCACCGGGACAGCCCGGATACTATGGCTACACCTTC
CASSPGQPGYYGYTF
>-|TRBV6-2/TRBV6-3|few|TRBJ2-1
TGTGCCAGCAGTCCCGCCGGGACTGCCTACAATGAGCAGTTCTTC
CASSPAGTAYNEQFF
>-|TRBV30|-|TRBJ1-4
TGTGCCTGGAGTGGGGACAACAGGGCTACTAATGAAAAACTGTTTTTT
CAWSGDNRATNEKLFF
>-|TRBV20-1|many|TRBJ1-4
TGCAGTGCTAGTAGGGCAACTAATGAAAAACTGTTTTTT
CSASRATNEKLFF
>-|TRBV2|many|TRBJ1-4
TGTGCCAGCAGTGAAGCCTCGTCGGGAGTACCCAGAGATAAAAAACTGTTTTTT
CASSEASSGVPRDKKLFF
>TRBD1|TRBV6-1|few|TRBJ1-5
TGTGCCAGCAGTGAAGTAGTGGGACAGGGCGGTCAGCCCCAGCATTTT
CASSEVVGQGGQPQHF
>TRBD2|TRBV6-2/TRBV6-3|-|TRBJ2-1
TGTGCCAGCTGGGGGGGACTAAGTCAATGGGAGCAGTTCTTC
CASWGGLSQWEQFF
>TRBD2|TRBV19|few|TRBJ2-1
TGTGCCAGTAGTATAGCTAGCGGGGCTTACAATGAGCAGTTCTTC
CASSIASGAYNEQFF
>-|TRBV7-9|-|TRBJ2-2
TGTGCCAGCATCACGGACACCGGGGAGCTGTTTTTT
CASITDTGELFF
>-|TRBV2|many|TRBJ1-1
TGTGCCAGCAAGTGGGGCACTGGGGTAGCGAACACTGAAGCTTTCTTT
CASKWGTGVANTEAFF
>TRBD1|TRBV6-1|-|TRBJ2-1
TGTGCCAGCAGGGGCACCAGGGGACAGGGGGCGGATGAGCAGTTCTTC
CASRGTRGQGADEQFF
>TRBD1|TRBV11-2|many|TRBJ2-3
TGTGCCAGCAGCTTAGGTAGGACAGGGGGCACAGATACGCAGTATTTT
CASSLGRTGGTDTQYF
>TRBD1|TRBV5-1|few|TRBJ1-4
TGCGCCAGCAGCTTGGAATCGCGACAGGGGAGTGAAAAACTGTTTTTT
CASSLESRQGSEKLFF
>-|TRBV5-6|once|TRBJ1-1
TGTGCCAGCGAGTATCAACGAGCGGACAGTCCATTCTACACTGAAGCTTTCTTT
CASEYQRADSPFYTEAFF
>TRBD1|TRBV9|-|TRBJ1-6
TGTGCCAGCAGCGAGACAGGGGAAACGCCCCTCCACTTT
CASSETGETPLHF
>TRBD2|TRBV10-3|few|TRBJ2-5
TGTGCCATCAGGGGAGGGAGTTCGCCCGGGACTAGAAGTCGGGAGACCCAGTACTTC
CAIRGGSSPGTRSRETQYF
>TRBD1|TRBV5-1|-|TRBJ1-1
TGCGCCAGCAGCTTATTGACAGGGGAGTACATGAACACTGAAGCTTTCTTT
CASSLLTGEYMNTEAFF
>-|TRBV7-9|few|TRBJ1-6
TGTGCCAGCGCCTGGCAGGGCGAAAATTCACCCCTCCACTTT
CASAWQGENSPLHF
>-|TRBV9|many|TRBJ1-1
TGTGCCAGCAGCGTAGGAGAGGTGAACACTGAAGCTTTCTTT
CASSVGEVNTEAFF
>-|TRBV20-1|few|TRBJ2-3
TGCAGTGCGGCAGGGACTGTCAAGAGCACAGATACGCAGTATTTT
CSAAGTVKSTDTQYF
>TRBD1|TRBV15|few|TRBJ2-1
TGTGCCACCAGCATTCTCGGACAGGGGCTATACAATGAGCAGTTCTTC
CATSILGQGLYNEQFF
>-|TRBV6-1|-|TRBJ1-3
TGTGCCAGCAGTGTGTCAGGGGACGGAAACACCATATATTTT
CASSVSGDGNTIYF
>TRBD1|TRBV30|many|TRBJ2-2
TGTGCCTGGAGTCAGGGACAGGGAGGCACCGGGGAGCTGTTTTTT
CAWSQGQGGTGELFF
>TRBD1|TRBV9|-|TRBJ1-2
TGTGTCAGCAGCCCGATACCAGACAGGGTAGGCTACACCTTC
CVSSPIPDRVGYTF
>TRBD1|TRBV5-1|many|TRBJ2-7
TGCGCCAGCAGCTTGGACGGGACAGGTGTGTACGAGCAGTACTTC
CASSLDGTGVYEQYF
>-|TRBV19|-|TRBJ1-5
TGTGCCAGTACCCCATCGGCGGGCAATCAGCCCCAGCATTTT
CASTPSAGNQPQHF
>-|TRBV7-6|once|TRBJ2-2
TGTGCCAGCACGGAGCCAGGGAGCACCGGGGAGCTGTTTTTT
CASTEPGSTGELFF
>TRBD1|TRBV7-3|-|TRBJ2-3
TGTGCCAGCAGCTACTCGGGACAGGCCACAGATACGCAGTATTTT
CASSYSGQATDTQYF
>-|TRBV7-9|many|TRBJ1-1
TGTGCCAGCAGCTTAGGGTCCAGGCTCGGAGAAAGTGGTGAAGCTTTCTTT
CASSLGSRLGESGEAFF
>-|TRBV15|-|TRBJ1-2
TGTGCCACCAGCAGAGTAGGACGGAGGTATGGCTACACCTTC
CATSRVGRRYGYTF
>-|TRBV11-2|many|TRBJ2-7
TGTGCCAGCAGCCGGTCGGCAGGGCAGTACTTC
CASSRSAGQYF
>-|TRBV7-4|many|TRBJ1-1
TGTGCCAGCAGCTCCCGGACAGTGAACACTGAAGCTTTCTTT
CASSSRTVNTEAFF
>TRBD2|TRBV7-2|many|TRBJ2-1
TGTGCCAGCAGTTCTCCCGGGACTAGTGGAAAAAATGAGCAGTTCTTC
CASSSPGTSGKNEQFF
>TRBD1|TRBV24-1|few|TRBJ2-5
TGTGCCACCAGTGATTTGCCAGGGGGTGGCCAGTACTTC
CATSDLPGGGQYF
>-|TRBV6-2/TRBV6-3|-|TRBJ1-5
TGTGCCAGCACCTCGGGACGGGTGAAATATAGCAATCAGCCCCAGCATTTT
CASTSGRVKYSNQPQHF
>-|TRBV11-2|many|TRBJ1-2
TGTGCCAGCAGCTTAGATCCAGGGACCAACTATGGCTACACCTTC
CASSLDPGTNYGYTF
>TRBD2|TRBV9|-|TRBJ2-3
TGTGCCAGCAGCCCGTCTGGCGGGGGGGGAGGAGATACGCAGTATTTT
CASSPSGGGGGDTQYF
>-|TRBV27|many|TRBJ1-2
TGTGCCAGCAGTTTATTGGCGGGGATGGAAGGCTACACCTTC
CASSLLAGMEGYTF
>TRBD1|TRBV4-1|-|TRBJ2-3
TGCGCCAGCAGCCAAGGGACAGGTAGTTATAGCAATCAGCCCCAGTATTTT
CASSQGTGSYSNQPQYF
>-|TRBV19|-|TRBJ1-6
TGTGCCAGTAATAACAGGCCCCTTTCACCCCTCCACTTT
CASNNRPLSPLHF
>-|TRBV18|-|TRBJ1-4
TGTGCCAGCTCACCACTGACTAATAGTAATGAAAAACTGTTTTTT
CASSPLTNSNEKLFF
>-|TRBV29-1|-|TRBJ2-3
TGCAGCCTGAAAGTTGGCGGCAGCACAGATACGCAGTATTTT
CSLKVGGSTDTQYF
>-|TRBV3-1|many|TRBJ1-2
TGTGCCAGCAGCCATTATCAGGACAGCTATGGCTACACCTTC
CASSHYQDSYGYTF
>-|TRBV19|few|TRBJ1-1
TGTGCCAGTACCCCGTGGGGGGCTCGGAACACTGAAGCTTTCTTT
CASTPWGARNTEAFF
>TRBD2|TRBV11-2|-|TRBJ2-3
TGTGCCAGCAGCCAGTCATCAGCGGGGAACACAGATACGCAGTATTTT
CASSQSSAGNTDTQYF
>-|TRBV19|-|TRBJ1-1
TGTGCCAGTAGTAACCCCCAATGGCGGGGGAAGATGAACACTGAAGCTTTCTTT
CASSNPQWRGKMNTEAFF
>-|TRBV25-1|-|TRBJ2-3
TGTGCCAGCAGTGAAACCTCCGGGGGGCAGGGGGCCGCAGATACGCAGTATTTT
CASSETSGGQGAADTQYF
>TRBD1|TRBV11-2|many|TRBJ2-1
TGTGCCAGCAGCTTAGATCTTGACAGGGGGGTGAATGAGCAGTTCTTC
CASSLDLDRGVNEQFF
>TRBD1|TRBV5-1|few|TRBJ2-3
TGCGCCAGCAGGAAGCCGCGGACAGGGGAATCTACCCGCTCTAGCACAGATACGCAGTATTTT
CASRKPRTGESTRSSTDTQYF
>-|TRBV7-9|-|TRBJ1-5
TGTGCCAGCAGCTTACGGTCGGCAGGGGACGATCAGCCCCAGCATTTT
CASSLRSAGDDQPQHF
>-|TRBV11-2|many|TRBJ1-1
TGTGCCAGCAGCTTTGCAAGGGGAGACACTGAAGCTTTCTTT
CASSFARGDTEAFF